This paragraph covers one TCR beta chain sequence. What it recognizes is unknown. The authors produced TCR alpha and TCR beta cDNA libraries with sample barcodes and UMIs by 5'RACE using constant-segment primers. TCRdb reprocessed the 5' RACE reads with MiXCR, giving one entry per CDR3 protein. The sample consists of hundreds of thousands of distinct CDR3 sequences, over 20% of them appearing once. V shed 3 bases and J shed 1 base, with 16 bases lying between them. The CDR3 runs 17 residues. This specimen belongs to a study of T-cell memory formation after mild COVID-19. Study-wide background: TCR clusters showed largely donor specificity. Whole-study findings and limits: Later expanders leaned CD4+, whereas day 15 to 85 contracting clones were balanced CD4/CD8.

The TCR was taken from an adult woman who had mild COVID-19 (a few samples of this study predate the infection). Cell type and time point are not known. Sample: PBMCs or a T cell subset sorted from them (not recorded which). The chain combines TRBV12-3 or TRBV12-4 with TRBJ1-5; the D is unclear. CDR3 bases: TGTGCCAGCAGTTTGGCTTTGGGGAGAAGCAGCAATCAGCCCCAGCATTTT. This codes for CASSLALGRSSNQPQHF.